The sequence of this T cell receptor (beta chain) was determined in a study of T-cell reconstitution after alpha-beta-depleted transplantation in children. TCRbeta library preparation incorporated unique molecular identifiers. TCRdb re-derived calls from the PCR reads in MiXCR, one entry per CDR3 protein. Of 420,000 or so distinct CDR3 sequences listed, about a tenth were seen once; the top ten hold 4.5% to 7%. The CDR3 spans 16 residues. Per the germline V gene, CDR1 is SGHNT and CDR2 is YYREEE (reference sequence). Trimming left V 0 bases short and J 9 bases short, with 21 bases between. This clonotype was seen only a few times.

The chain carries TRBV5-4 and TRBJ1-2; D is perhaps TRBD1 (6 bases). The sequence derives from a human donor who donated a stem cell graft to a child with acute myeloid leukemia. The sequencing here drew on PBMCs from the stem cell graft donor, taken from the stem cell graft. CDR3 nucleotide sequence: TGTGCCAGCAGCTTGGGACCGACAGGCCTACGTGTGAGCTACACCTTC. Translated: CASSLGPTGLRVSYTF. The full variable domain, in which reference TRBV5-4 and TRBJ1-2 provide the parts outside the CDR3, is ETGVTQSPTHLIKTRGQQVTLRCSSQSGHNTVSWYQQALGQGPQFIFQYYREEENGRGNFPPRFSGLQFPNYSSELNVNALELDDSALYLCASSLGPTGLRVSYTFGSGTRLTVV.